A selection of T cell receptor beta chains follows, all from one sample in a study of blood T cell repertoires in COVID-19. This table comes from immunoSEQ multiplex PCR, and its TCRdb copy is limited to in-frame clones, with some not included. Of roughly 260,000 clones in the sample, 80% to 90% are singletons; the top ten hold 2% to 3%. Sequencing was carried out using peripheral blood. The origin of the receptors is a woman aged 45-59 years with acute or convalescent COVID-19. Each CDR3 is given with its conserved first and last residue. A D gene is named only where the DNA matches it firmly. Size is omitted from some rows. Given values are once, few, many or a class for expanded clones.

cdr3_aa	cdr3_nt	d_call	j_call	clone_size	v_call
CASSHRQSPNTEAFF	TGTGCCAGCAGTCATAGACAGTCCCCAAACACTGAAGCTTTCTTT	NA	TRBJ1-1	NA	TRBV7-9
CASSGTPDYEQYF	TGTGCCAGCAGCGGGACACCGGACTACGAGCAGTACTTC	NA	TRBJ2-7	NA	TRBV28
CASSLVRSSGNTIYF	TGTGCCAGCAGCTTGGTACGGAGCTCTGGAAACACCATATATTTT	NA	TRBJ1-3	NA	TRBV5-5
CASSPGTGFDYGYTF	TGTGCCAGCTCACCCGGGACAGGGTTCGACTATGGCTACACCTTC	TRBD1	TRBJ1-2	NA	TRBV18
CASSLVGGANYGYTF	TGTGCCAGCAGCTTAGTTGGAGGAGCTAACTATGGCTACACCTTC	NA	TRBJ1-2	NA	TRBV7-2
CASSLGGLTTDTQYF	TGTGCCAGCAGTTTAGGAGGACTAACTACAGATACGCAGTATTTT	NA	TRBJ2-3	NA	TRBV28
CASSLSQGLSETQYF	TGTGCCAGCAGCTTAAGTCAGGGTTTGTCAGAGACCCAGTACTTC	NA	TRBJ2-5	NA	TRBV7-9
CASSGRTGGAGSSSYEQYF	TGTGCCAGCTCAGGAAGGACAGGGGGCGCTGGGAGTTCCTCCTACGAGCAGTACTTC	TRBD1	TRBJ2-7	once	TRBV18
CAISEAGLAGEDEQFF	TGTGCCATCAGTGAGGCGGGACTAGCGGGAGAGGATGAGCAGTTCTTC	TRBD2	TRBJ2-1	NA	TRBV10-3
CASSFSEYEQYF	TGCGCCAGCAGCTTTTCTGAGTACGAGCAGTACTTC	NA	TRBJ2-7	NA	TRBV5-1
CASSWEGIDTQYF	TGTGCCAGCAGCTGGGAGGGAATAGACACCCAGTACTTC	TRBD2	TRBJ2-5	NA	TRBV5-4
CASFPQDGVVETQYF	TGTGCCAGCTTCCCCCAGGACGGGGTCGTAGAGACCCAGTACTTC	NA	TRBJ2-5	NA	TRBV5-8
CASNKPQGNTEAFF	TGTGCCAGCAACAAACCCCAGGGGAACACTGAAGCTTTCTTT	NA	TRBJ1-1	once	TRBV2
CATSRGTGYNSPLHF	TGTGCCACCAGCAGGGGGACAGGATATAATTCACCCCTCCACTTT	TRBD1	TRBJ1-6	NA	TRBV15
CASRQGLAGGPADYEQYF	TGTGCCAGCAGACAAGGGCTAGCGGGAGGCCCAGCGGACTACGAGCAGTACTTC	TRBD2	TRBJ2-7	NA	TRBV7-6
CATSSWGLQETQYF	TGTGCCACCAGCAGTTGGGGACTACAAGAGACCCAGTACTTC	TRBD2	TRBJ2-5	NA	TRBV15
CATSDPREAYNEQFF	TGTGCCACCAGTGACCCTCGGGAGGCCTACAATGAGCAGTTCTTC	TRBD2	TRBJ2-1	NA	TRBV24-1
CATQTAGVEEKLFF	TGTGCCACCCAAACCGCAGGGGTAGAAGAAAAACTGTTTTTT	NA	TRBJ1-4	NA	TRBV18
CASSRRQGAYEQYF	TGTGCCAGCAGTCGGCGACAGGGGGCCTACGAGCAGTACTTC	TRBD1	TRBJ2-7	NA	TRBV6-5